The clone carrying this T cell receptor beta chain occurred a few times. The CDR3 extends over 12 amino acids. The germline gives CDR1 LNHDA, CDR2 SQIVND (reference sequence). V was pared by 6 bases and J by 2 bases, with 8 bases between. This entry comes from a study of CD8+ T cells in alopecia areata. Investigators isolated RNA and reverse transcribed it into cDNA to act as the sequencing template. Profiled with immunoSEQ multiplex PCR; TCRdb holds only in-frame clones, not every one. Here the sample spans some 15,000 clones, approximately 54% being singletons. Alopecia areata patients provided lesional scalp punch biopsies and peripheral blood, both collected for the study.

Source material: skin. The origin of this receptor is a human donor with alopecia areata. J is TRBJ2-7 and V is TRBV19; D not certain. The CDR3 is CASRGRAYEQYF. For the CDR3, the DNA is TGTGCCAGTAGGGGAAGGGCCTACGAGCAGTACTTC. Combining the CDR3 with reference TRBV19 and TRBJ2-7 gives the whole variable domain DGGITQSPKYLFRKEGQNVTLSCEQNLNHDAMYWYRQDPGQGLRLIYYSQIVNDFQKGDIAEGYSVSREKKESFPLTVTSAQKNPTAFYLCASRGRAYEQYFGPGTRLTVT.